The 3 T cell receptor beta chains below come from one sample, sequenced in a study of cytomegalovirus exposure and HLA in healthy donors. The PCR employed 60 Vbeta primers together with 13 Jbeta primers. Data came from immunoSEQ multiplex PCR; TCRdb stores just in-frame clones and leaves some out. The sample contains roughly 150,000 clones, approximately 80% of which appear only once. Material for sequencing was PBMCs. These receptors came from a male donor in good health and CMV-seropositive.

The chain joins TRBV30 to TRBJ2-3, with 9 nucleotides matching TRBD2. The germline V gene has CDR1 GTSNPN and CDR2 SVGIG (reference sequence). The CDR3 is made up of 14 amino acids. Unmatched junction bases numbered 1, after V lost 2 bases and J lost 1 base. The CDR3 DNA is TGTGCCTGGAGTTCTAGCGGGGGCACAGATACGCAGTATTTT. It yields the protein CAWSSSGGTDTQYF.

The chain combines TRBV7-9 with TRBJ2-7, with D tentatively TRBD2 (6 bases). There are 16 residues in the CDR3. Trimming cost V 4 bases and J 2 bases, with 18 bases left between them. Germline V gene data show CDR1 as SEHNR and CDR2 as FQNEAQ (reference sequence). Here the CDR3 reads CASSSSGGPTPYEQYF. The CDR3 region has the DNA TGTGCCAGCAGCTCGTCTGGAGGGCCCACCCCCTACGAGCAGTACTTC. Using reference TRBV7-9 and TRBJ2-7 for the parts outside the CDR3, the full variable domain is DTGVSQNPRHKITKRGQNVTFRCDPISEHNRLYWYRQTLGQGPEFLTYFQNEAQLEKSRLLSDRFSAERPKGSFSTLEIQRTEQGDSAMYLCASSSSGGPTPYEQYFGPGTRLTVT.

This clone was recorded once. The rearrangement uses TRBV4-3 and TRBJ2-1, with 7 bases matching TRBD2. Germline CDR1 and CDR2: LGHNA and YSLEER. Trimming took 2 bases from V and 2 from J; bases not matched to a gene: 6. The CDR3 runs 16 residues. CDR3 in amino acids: CASSQSGAGAYNEQFF. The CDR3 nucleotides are TGCGCCAGCAGCCAATCGGGTGCGGGGGCCTACAATGAGCAGTTCTTC.